This TCR beta chain emerged from a study of blood T cells in healthy people across ages. This clonotype has just a few counts. Antigen: not known. The V gene's germline CDR1 is SGHTA and CDR2 FQGNSA. V dropped 5 bases and J dropped 2; count of bases not matched to a gene: 12. The CDR3 extends over 16 amino acids. PCR was performed a second time for about 7 to 11 cycles using a sample-barcoded 5' primer and a J-beta primer mix. Every individual sample yielded 2.5 million or more paired-end reads (each containing CDR3). TCRdb fed the 5' RACE reads into MiXCR, producing one record per CDR3 protein. This table has about 400,000 distinct CDR3 sequences, 52% appearing once. Study-level points and caveats: Aged donors had fewer naive CD4+ cells and lower diversity than long-lived donors.

Sequencing was carried out using blood. The TCR comes from a man in his fifties or sixties in good health. This sequence joins TRBV7-2 and TRBJ2-7; 7 bases are shared with TRBD1. Written as DNA, the CDR3 is TGTGCCAGCAGCCCCTCCTCCACAGGGGCAACCTACGAGCAGTACTTC. Residues: CASSPSSTGATYEQYF.